This T cell receptor beta chain was identified in a study of OX40 agonist ivuxolimab in advanced cancers. About the investigation overall: Ivuxolimab was a fully human IgG2 agonistic monoclonal antibody targeting the costimulatory receptor OX40 (CD134). In the dose-escalation cohort, approximately 82% of patients were male, and the mean age was about 55 years, with a range of roughly 20 to 79. Partial responses occurred in three dose-escalation patients: two with cutaneous melanoma and one with hepatocellular carcinoma. Prior anti-PD-1, anti-PD-L1 or anti-CTLA-4 therapy was permitted, and about two fifths of dose-escalation patients had received checkpoint inhibitors. Peripheral TCRbeta sequencing was intended to test whether TCR sequence diversity was altered and clonal T-cell expansion was caused by ivuxolimab. The paper describes the monotherapy dose-escalation part (N of about 54 patients) of the phase I trial of ivuxolimab. Intravenous ivuxolimab was administered to patients every 2 weeks at six dose levels: 0.01, 0.1, 0.3, 1.5, 3 and 10 mg/kg. Of the roughly 52 dose-escalation patients, hepatocellular carcinoma was present in 19, melanoma in approximately 15, renal cell carcinoma in 9 and head and neck cancer in 9.

The paper as a whole reports these results and caveats: At doses of 0.1 to 3.0 mg/kg, clonal expansion of both CD4+ and CD8+ blood T cells was observed from baseline to week 6. Low levels of normalized T-cell clonal expansion were also seen in some patients who did not respond. On average, CD8+ T cells showed more expanded clones than CD4+ T cells after ivuxolimab. Partial responders in the 0.1-3.0 mg/kg groups had among the lowest normalized peripheral clonal expansion, especially among CD8+ T cells. The antigen specificity of the peripheral T cells that underwent clonal expansion was not determined.

For sequencing of the TCRbeta CDR3 region, genomic DNA was extracted from the sorted cells. TCRbeta CDR3 regions were sequenced using the immunoSEQ Assay. TCRdb took this table from immuneACCESS and kept in-frame rearrangements with V and J called. Such tables lack part of the clones; where checked against another copy, unresolved V genes explain under half of the gap, and the rest is unexplained. This sample has tens of thousands of clones in its table, and about 81% of those were observed once. About 0.69% of the sample is held by the ten biggest clonotypes. Details on this clone: There is no known antigen for this receptor. There are no base qualities to consult, and no much larger clone falls within one base.

Patients with autoimmune disease history or receiving systemic immunosuppression were excluded from the trial. Peripheral blood for TCR sequencing was collected from all dose cohorts at baseline, on cycle 4 day 1, and on cycle 7 day 1. Samples came from an open-label, multicenter, first-in-human phase I dose-escalation trial of ivuxolimab. Adults with locally advanced or metastatic melanoma, renal cell, hepatocellular, or head and neck squamous cell carcinoma were enrolled in the trial. Before TCR sequencing, CD4+ T cells and CD8+ T cells from peripheral blood were sorted into separate populations. Germline trimming: 4 bases from V, 8 bases from J; junction bases outside gene matches: 5. Reading from cysteine to phenylalanine, the CDR3 counts 14 amino acids. Solely the CDR3 DNA is kept, with 42 bases framed from the first base. CDR1 and CDR2 are drawn from the germline V gene: SGHRS, YFSETQ.

The sequence was obtained from an adult with an advanced solid tumor such as melanoma, head and neck, liver or kidney cancer. This sequence uses TRBV5-1 and TRBJ1-4, with TRBD1 matching 10 junction bases. The sequencing here drew on CD4+ or CD8+ T cells sorted from blood, taken in a trial of the OX40 agonist ivuxolimab. The CDR3 region: CASSVGTGAEKLFF. The base sequence is TGCGCCAGCAGCGTCGGGACAGGGGCAGAAAAACTGTTTTTT.